The next 10 T cell receptor beta chains were all read from a single sample in a study of blood T cell repertoires in COVID-19. The assay was immunoSEQ multiplex PCR, and TCRdb's table has in-frame clones only and misses some. The data contain 200,000 to 250,000 clones, roughly four fifths of them singletons. Sample: PBMCs or T cells enriched from blood (not recorded which). The origin of the receptors is a man aged 55 to 70 who had recovered from COVID-19.

This chain links TRBV11-3 with TRBJ2-5; D remains unclear. There are 15 residues in the CDR3. V lost 1 base and J lost 2, with 11 bases in between. Per the germline V gene, CDR1 is SGHNT and CDR2 is YENEEA. The CDR3 protein is CASSLVGQAQETQYF. CDR3 DNA sequence: TGTGCCAGCAGCTTAGTTGGCCAGGCTCAAGAGACCCAGTACTTC.

V usage is TRBV5-1 and J usage is TRBJ1-1; 7 nucleotides match TRBD1. Per germline, CDR1 SGHRS and CDR2 YFSETQ. V lost 4 bases to trimming and J lost 1 base; unmatched junction nucleotides: 4. The CDR3 sequence is 14 residues long. CDR3 coding DNA: TGCGCCAGCAGCGAAGGGGGCAAGAACACTGAAGCTTTCTTT. Amino acids: CASSEGGKNTEAFF. The full variable domain, in which reference TRBV5-1 and TRBJ1-1 provide the parts outside the CDR3, is KAGVTQTPRYLIKTRGQQVTLSCSPISGHRSVSWYQQTPGQGLQFLFEYFSETQRNKGNFPGRFSGRQFSNSRSEMNVSTLELGDSALYLCASSEGGKNTEAFFGQGTRLTVV.

This chain uses TRBV5-1 with TRBJ2-5, with no clear D. CDR3 length: 15 residues. Germline V CDR1 and CDR2: SGHRS, YFSETQ. V lost 5 bases and J 1 base, leaving 15 bases between the germline ends. The CDR3 protein is CASSSLTSPQETQYF. In nucleotides, the CDR3 is TGCGCCAGCAGTTCCCTGACAAGCCCCCAAGAGACCCAGTACTTC.

The V call is TRBV27, the J call TRBJ1-6; D not certain. The V gene lost 3 bases and the J gene lost 5 bases, with 8 bases spanning the gap. The CDR3 loop spans 14 amino acids. Germline V CDR1 and CDR2: MNHEY, SMNVEV (reference sequence). CDR3 coding DNA: TGTGCCAGCAGTTTGCACACTAATAATTCACCCCTCCACTTT. This sequence encodes CASSLHTNNSPLHF.

This rearrangement joins TRBV19 to TRBJ1-5; D not certain. From germline, CDR1 is LNHDA and CDR2 SQIVND (reference sequence). The CDR3 is 13 amino acids. V was cut by 9 bases and J by 5 bases, with 14 bases left in between. CDR3 residues: CASRLIGDQPQHF. CDR3 nucleotides: TGTGCCAGCCGACTCATCGGAGATCAGCCCCAGCATTTT.

V is TRBV11-3 and J is TRBJ1-5, with a weak D call TRBD1 (5 bases). V was shortened by 1 base and J by 5 bases, with 6 bases between the two germline ends. Germline V gene data show CDR1 as SGHNT and CDR2 as YENEEA. The CDR3 sequence is 13 residues long. The CDR3 loop reads CASSLGGDQPQHF. Here the CDR3 DNA reads TGTGCCAGCAGCTTAGGGGGCGATCAGCCCCAGCATTTT.

The V gene is TRBV11-2, the J gene TRBJ1-3; 7 positions match TRBD1. CDR1 and CDR2 from the germline V gene are SGHAT and FQNNGV. The CDR3 is 12 residues long. Trimming at V came to 5 bases and at J to 9 bases, leaving 4 bases not matched to a gene. The DNA for the CDR3 is TGTGCCAGCAGCCCAGGGGGGAGCACCATATATTTT. Translation: CASSPGGSTIYF.

The V call is TRBV7-9, the J call TRBJ2-6; D remains unclear. Germline CDR1 SEHNR, CDR2 FQNEAQ (reference sequence). CDR3 length: 15 residues. Trimming stripped 1 base from V and 0 bases from J, with 4 bases between. CDR3 nucleotides: TGTGCCAGCAGCTTAGACAGCTCTGGGGCCAACGTCCTGACTTTC. This gives the protein CASSLDSSGANVLTF.

The chain carries TRBV24-1 and TRBJ2-1; TRBD2 aligns across 8 bases. CDR1 and CDR2 (germline): KGHDR, SFDVKD. CDR3 size: 17 residues. Unmatched junction bases numbered 10, after V lost 3 bases and J lost 4 bases. CDR3 DNA sequence: TGTGCCACCAGTGATACCCGGGGAGCGGGGGTTTACAATGAGCAGTTCTTC. It yields the protein CATSDTRGAGVYNEQFF.

The chain combines TRBV7-2 with TRBJ1-2; a weak D match, TRBD1 (6 bases). There are 16 residues in the CDR3. CDR1 and CDR2 from the germline V gene are SGHTA and FQGNSA. Trimming removed 2 bases from V and 2 bases from J, with 15 bases in between. The CDR3 DNA reads as TGTGCCAGCAGCTTATCCTCTCAGCAGGGGAACTATGGCTACACCTTC. Protein: CASSLSSQQGNYGYTF.